This TCR beta chain was found in a study of T cell responses to AZD1222 COVID-19 vaccine. The trim removed 1 base at V and 4 bases at J, leaving 5 bases unmatched. This CDR3 is 14 amino acids long. CDR1 GTSNPN and CDR2 SVGIG come from the germline V gene (reference sequence). Using immunoSEQ multiplex PCR, the repertoire was profiled, and TCRdb retains in-frame clones only, with some absent. Among fewer than 200,000 clones listed, 75% to 90% were seen once. The starting material was peripheral blood, obtained 28 days after the second dose of the MenACWY control vaccine. This rearrangement joins TRBV30 to TRBJ1-1; 8 bases map to TRBD1. The sequence was collected from an adult who received the MenACWY meningococcal vaccine as a control. Here the CDR3 DNA reads TGTGCCTGGAGTGCCCAAACAGGGGGCACTGAAGCTTTCTTT. It is translated as CAWSAQTGGTEAFF.